The 26 T cell receptor beta chains listed next were all sequenced from one sample in a study of identical twins. TCRdb called the 5' RACE reads again in MiXCR, with one record for every CDR3 protein. Among roughly 710,000 distinct CDR3 sequences listed, 6.1% were seen once. Sequencing was carried out using naive T cells sorted from blood. These receptor sequences come from a young man in good health.

This clonotype showed up many times. V is TRBV4-1 and J is TRBJ1-1; the D is unclear. The germline gives CDR1 MGHRA, CDR2 YSYEKL. The V end lost 3 bases, the J end lost 9 bases, and 8 bases lay between the germline ends. This CDR3 is 11 amino acids long. The CDR3, as DNA: TGCGCCAGCAGCCAGCCCGGGAAAGCTTTCTTT. Amino acids: CASSQPGKAFF.

The V gene is TRBV5-1, the J gene TRBJ2-1; D ambiguous. CDR3 length: 15 amino acids. Germline CDR1 and CDR2: SGHRS and YFSETQ. V was cut by 3 bases and J by 7 bases, with 17 bases left in between. The CDR3 spells CASSSMGNEVNEQFF. In nucleotides, the CDR3 is TGCGCCAGCAGCTCGATGGGGAACGAGGTTAATGAGCAGTTCTTC.

In its sample, this clonotype was seen many times. The V call is TRBV29-1, the J call TRBJ2-7; 11 bases agree with TRBD2. V dropped 6 bases and J dropped 1; count of bases not matched to a gene: 5. The V gene's germline CDR1 is SQVTM and CDR2 ANQGSEA. CDR3 length equals 14 residues. CDR3 region: CSVVGTSGSYEQYF. The DNA for the CDR3 is TGCAGCGTCGTGGGGACTAGCGGATCCTACGAGCAGTACTTC.

This clonotype has only a few counts. The J gene is TRBJ2-5, the V gene TRBV5-1; 9 positions agree with TRBD2. Trimming removed 0 bases from V and 1 base from J; junction bases left unmatched: 4. The CDR3 spans 16 residues. CDR1 SGHRS and CDR2 YFSETQ come from the germline V gene. CDR3 residues: CASSLGSGGIQETQYF. The CDR3 DNA reads TGCGCCAGCAGCTTGGGAAGCGGGGGGATCCAAGAGACCCAGTACTTC.

This clonotype was seen ten or more times. The chain employs TRBV29-1 and TRBJ1-2, with unresolved D. CDR3 length equals 11 residues. The V end was cut by 3 bases, the J end by 8 bases, with 10 bases between. Germline CDR1 is SQVTM and CDR2 is ANQGSEA. The CDR3 DNA follows: TGCAGCGTTGATCGGGGTGGCGGCTACACCTTC. It encodes CSVDRGGGYTF. Full variable domain (rest looked up from reference TRBV29-1 and TRBJ1-2): SAVISQKPSRDICQRGTSLTIQCQVDSQVTMMFWYRQQPGQSLTLIATANQGSEATYESGFVIDKFPISRPNLTFSTLTVSNMSPEDSSIYLCSVDRGGGYTFGSGTRLTVV.

This clonotype was seen repeatedly, ten times or more. The chain employs TRBV12-3 or TRBV12-4 and TRBJ1-2; D is unresolved. V lost 3 bases and J lost 7, with 9 bases in between. The length of the CDR3 is 12 residues. The CDR3 DNA follows: TGTGCCAGCAGTTTCCCCCCCGGTGGCTACACCTTC. Protein: CASSFPPGGYTF.

The chain employs TRBV12-3 or TRBV12-4 and TRBJ2-1; no reliable D call. V was pared by 3 bases and J by 0 bases, with 12 bases between. The CDR3 extends over 16 amino acids. CDR3 protein: CASSFGKKSSYNEQFF. CDR3 in DNA: TGTGCCAGCAGTTTCGGCAAGAAGAGCTCCTACAATGAGCAGTTCTTC.

The V and J genes are TRBV9 and TRBJ2-1; weak D call: TRBD1 (6 bases). V was cut by 0 bases and J by 10 bases, with 23 bases left in between. The CDR3 is 17 amino acids. The germline V gene encodes CDR1 SGDLS and CDR2 YYNGEE. The CDR3 reads CASSVAPYPPSGTEQFF. CDR3 nucleotide sequence: TGTGCCAGCAGCGTAGCCCCGTATCCCCCGTCTGGGACAGAGCAGTTCTTC.

This sequence joins TRBV18 and TRBJ1-3; TRBD1 might be the D (6 bases). Trimming left V 8 bases short and J 1 base short, with 21 bases between. This CDR3 contains 17 residues. Germline CDR1 and CDR2: KGHSH and LQKENI. The CDR3 nucleotides are TGTGCCAGCGCCGACCACCTAATGGGGGCATCTGGAAACACCATATATTTT. Translation: CASADHLMGASGNTIYF.

The chain has TRBV6-1 and TRBJ2-7; 8 bases are shared with TRBD2. This CDR3 contains 15 residues. Germline values: CDR1 MNHNS, CDR2 SASEGT. The junction had 13 bases not matched to a gene; V was cut back by 7 bases and J by 5 bases. The CDR3 is CASTLSGSRGHEQYF. CDR3 nucleotides: TGTGCCAGCACCCTCAGCGGGAGTAGGGGCCACGAGCAGTACTTC.

A few counts support this clonotype. This chain connects TRBV28 to TRBJ2-2; 9 positions agree with TRBD1. The CDR3 loop spans 16 amino acids. V dropped 4 bases and J dropped 2; count of bases not matched to a gene: 5. Germline V gene sequence: CDR1 MDHEN, CDR2 SYDVKM. CDR3 region: CASSSGTGFNTGELFF. CDR3 bases: TGTGCCAGCAGTTCAGGGACAGGGTTCAACACCGGGGAGCTGTTTTTT. The full variable domain, its missing parts supplied by reference TRBV28 and TRBJ2-2, is DVKVTQSSRYLVKRTGEKVFLECVQDMDHENMFWYRQDPGLGLRLIYFSYDVKMKEKGDIPEGYSVSREKKERFSLILESASTNQTSMYLCASSSGTGFNTGELFFGEGSRLTVL.

The chain joins TRBV20-1 to TRBJ2-7; D call uncertain. The CDR3 spans 11 residues. V was shortened by 3 bases and J by 3 bases, with 6 bases between the two germline ends. Looked up from germline, CDR1 is DFQATT and CDR2 is SNEGSKA (reference sequence). The CDR3 protein is CSARSDYEQYF. The CDR3 DNA reads TGCAGTGCTAGGTCAGACTACGAGCAGTACTTC.

The rearrangement joins TRBV6-6 to TRBJ1-2; TRBD1 might be the D (6 bases). The germline V gene has CDR1 MNHNY and CDR2 SVGAGI (reference sequence). The CDR3 is 12 amino acids. Trimming shortened V by 11 bases and J by 4 bases, and 14 bases separated the two germline ends. CDR3 amino acids: CAAAQGLYGYTF. The CDR3 DNA is TGTGCCGCGGCTCAGGGGCTCTATGGCTACACCTTC.

This clonotype came up many times. V and J are TRBV18 and TRBJ2-5; D not certain. In germline, CDR1 is KGHSH, CDR2 LQKENI. The length of the CDR3 is 11 residues. Deletions cut 8 bases from V and 5 bases from J, with 9 bases between. This chain's CDR3 is CASSSLETQYF. In DNA form, the CDR3 reads TGTGCCAGCAGTTCCCTGGAGACCCAGTACTTC.

The J gene is TRBJ2-1, the V gene TRBV5-1; TRBD2 aligns across 7 bases. Per the germline V gene, CDR1 is SGHRS and CDR2 is YFSETQ. V trimming: 4 bases; J trimming: 14 bases; junction bases outside the gene matches: 12. This CDR3 comprises 13 residues. The CDR3 DNA is TGCGCCAGCAGCCCCTGGGACGCGCGGGAGAAGTTCTTC. Encoded protein: CASSPWDAREKFF.

This clonotype has ten or more counts. The chain combines TRBV4-1 with TRBJ2-1; D tentatively reads TRBD1 or TRBD2 (6 bases each). Germline CDR1 reads MGHRA; CDR2 reads YSYEKL. There are 12 residues in the CDR3. V gave up 1 base and J gave up 13 bases, with 11 bases separating them. CDR3 sequence reads: CASSQVGGNQFF. CDR3 in DNA: TGCGCCAGCAGCCAAGTAGGGGGGAACCAGTTCTTC.

This clonotype was detected only a few times. The J gene is TRBJ2-3, the V gene TRBV28; D not certain. CDR1 and CDR2 from the germline V gene are MDHEN and SYDVKM. CDR3 length: 14 amino acids. Deletions cut 2 bases from V and 4 bases from J, with 10 bases between. CDR3 coding DNA: TGTGCCAGCAGTTTACAACCCCCCCCAGATACGCAGTATTTT. It is translated as CASSLQPPPDTQYF.

Details on this clonotype: A read error may account for a junction end that differs from germline. The chain recombines TRBV12-3 or TRBV12-4 with TRBJ2-7, with TRBD1 matching 9 bases. CDR3 length: 16 amino acids. CDR3 protein: CASSSSGTGRTHEQDF. Written as DNA, the CDR3 is TGTGCCAGCAGTTCATCCGGGACAGGGAGGACCCACGAGCAGGACTTC.

A few counts support this clonotype. This chain joins TRBV20-1 and TRBJ2-3; D is unclear. Looked up from germline, CDR1 is DFQATT and CDR2 is SNEGSKA (reference sequence). The CDR3 length is 13 residues. The CDR3 DNA follows: TGCAGCACTCGTCGCTATAGCACAGATACGCAGTATTTT. This translates into CSTRRYSTDTQYF.

V usage is TRBV15 and J usage is TRBJ2-3; D tentatively fits TRBD1 or TRBD2 (7 bases each). Germline lookup yields CDR1 LNHNV and CDR2 YYDKDF (reference sequence). The length of the CDR3 is 15 residues. The V and J ends lost 4 bases and 7 bases respectively, with 18 bases between them. CDR3 coding DNA: TGTGCCACCAGCACCGGGGGGACAGCTGAAAATACGCAGTATTTT. This codes for CATSTGGTAENTQYF.

The chain links TRBV2 to TRBJ1-1; D remains unclear. Trimming cost V 4 bases and J 5 bases, with 8 bases left between them. This CDR3 has 12 amino acids. CDR1 is SNHLY and CDR2 is FYNNEI in the germline V gene. CDR3 nucleotide sequence: TGTGCCAGCAGTGTGGTGTGGACTGAAGCTTTCTTT. It codes for CASSVVWTEAFF.

The V and J genes are TRBV15 and TRBJ2-1, with a weak D call TRBD2 (6 bases). V was shortened by 8 bases and J by 10 bases, with 18 bases between the two germline ends. The CDR3 runs to 13 residues. CDR1 LNHNV and CDR2 YYDKDF come from the germline V gene (reference sequence). Here the CDR3 DNA reads TGTGCCACCTCCGCCGGAACTGGGGGGGAGCAGTTCTTC. Translated, it gives CATSAGTGGEQFF. Full variable domain (outside the CDR3, taken from reference TRBV15 and TRBJ2-1): DAMVIQNPRYQVTQFGKPVTLSCSQTLNHNVMYWYQQKSSQAPKLLFHYYDKDFNNEADTPDNFQSRRPNTSFCFLDIRSPGLGDTAMYLCATSAGTGGEQFFGPGTRLTVL.

This clonotype was counted ten times or more. The chain joins TRBV28 to TRBJ2-1; D is unresolved. Trimming removed 9 bases from V and 8 bases from J, with 20 bases in between. Looked up from germline, CDR1 is MDHEN and CDR2 is SYDVKM. This CDR3 contains 14 residues. The CDR3 DNA reads TGTGCCAGTGTCAGCCACCCGAATGACGATGAGCAGTTCTTC. It yields the protein CASVSHPNDDEQFF.

The rearrangement links TRBV28 to TRBJ2-7, with D perhaps matching TRBD1 (6 bases). Germline V gene data show CDR1 as MDHEN and CDR2 as SYDVKM. The CDR3 extends over 13 amino acids. CDR3 nucleotides: TGTGCCAGCAGTCCAGGGACATACTACGCGCAGTACGTC. It codes for CASSPGTYYAQYV.

This clonotype was seen ten or more times. The J gene is TRBJ2-2, the V gene TRBV7-8; D remains unclear. From germline, CDR1 is SGHVS and CDR2 FQNEAQ. The V end was cut by 7 bases, the J end by 3 bases, with 3 bases between. The CDR3 is 11 amino acids. Here the CDR3 reads CASTYTGELFF. As DNA, the CDR3 is TGTGCCAGCACCTACACCGGGGAGCTGTTTTTT. The variable domain in full, completed from reference TRBV7-8 and TRBJ2-2, reads GAGVSQSPRYKVAKRGQDVALRCDPISGHVSLFWYQQALGQGPEFLTYFQNEAQLDKSGLPSDRFFAERPEGSVSTLKIQRTQQEDSAVYLCASTYTGELFFGEGSRLTVL.

This clonotype has more than one count but fewer than ten. The rearrangement joins TRBV2 to TRBJ2-2; a possible D gene is TRBD2 (5 bases). This CDR3 has 17 amino acids. Germline CDR1 and CDR2: SNHLY and FYNNEI. The V and J ends lost 1 base and 0 bases respectively, with 12 bases between them. CDR3 protein: CASSEGRGRSNTGELFF. The CDR3 DNA follows: TGTGCCAGCAGTGAAGGAAGAGGGCGCTCGAACACCGGGGAGCTGTTTTTT.